Below, 8 T cell receptor beta chains from the same sample are listed, as sequenced in a study of cytomegalovirus exposure and HLA in healthy donors. PCR was performed using 60 Vbeta and 13 Jbeta primers. The repertoire was sequenced with immunoSEQ multiplex PCR; TCRdb's copy has only in-frame clones and lacks some. The sample carries 130,000 to 150,000 clones, roughly 80% recorded once. Material: PBMCs. These receptor sequences come from a woman aged 40 to 50 in good health and CMV-seropositive.

The genes are TRBV18 and TRBJ2-3; perhaps TRBD2 as D (6 bases). CDR1 and CDR2 from the germline V gene are KGHSH and LQKENI. This CDR3 region has 15 residues. The V end was cut by 1 base, the J end by 0 bases, with 8 bases between. The CDR3 bases are TGTGCCAGCTCACCACTCGCGGGGAGCACAGATACGCAGTATTTT. As protein: CASSPLAGSTDTQYF.

The genes are TRBV6-5 and TRBJ1-1; TRBD1 is a possible D gene (6 bases). This CDR3 contains 15 residues. CDR1 and CDR2 (germline): MNHEY, SVGAGI. V lost 5 bases and J lost 5, with 18 bases in between. CDR3 sequence: CASSQGTTGRTEAFF. The CDR3 DNA follows: TGTGCCAGCAGTCAGGGGACCACGGGACGGACTGAAGCTTTCTTT.

The V and J genes are TRBV6-1 and TRBJ2-5, with a possible D match to TRBD2 (6 bases). The DNA end is a closer match to TRBJ2-7, so the J assignment may be wrong. Germline CDR1 reads MNHNS; CDR2 reads SASEGT. This CDR3 spans 12 amino acids. CDR3 residues: CASETSGIEQYF. CDR3 coding DNA: TGTGCCAGCGAGACTAGTGGGATCGAGCAGTACTTC.

The chain recombines TRBV6-4 with TRBJ2-2, with a weak D call TRBD2 (5 bases). V gave up 2 bases and J gave up 4 bases, with 5 bases separating them. The germline V gene has CDR1 MRHNA and CDR2 SNTAGT. There are 13 residues in the CDR3. CDR3 nucleotide sequence: TGTGCCAGCAGTGACGGGAGCACCGGGGAGCTGTTTTTT. The encoded protein is CASSDGSTGELFF.

The chain employs TRBV30 and TRBJ2-5, with 11 nucleotides matching TRBD1. The germline gives CDR1 GTSNPN, CDR2 SVGIG (reference sequence). Trimming at V came to 3 bases and at J to 4 bases, leaving 7 bases not matched to a gene. CDR3 length equals 15 residues. CDR3 in amino acids: CAWREDRGRRETQYF. CDR3 coding DNA: TGTGCCTGGAGAGAGGACAGGGGGCGCAGAGAGACCCAGTACTTC. Based on the CDR3 plus reference TRBV30 and TRBJ2-5, the full variable domain is SQTIHQWPATLVQPVGSPLSLECTVEGTSNPNLYWYRQAAGRGLQLLFYSVGIGQISSEVPQNLSASRPQDRQFILSSKKLLLSDSGFYLCAWREDRGRRETQYFGPGTRLLVL.

This clone came up once. The chain employs TRBV9 and TRBJ2-3, with a possible D match to TRBD2 (5 bases). Germline V gives CDR1 SGDLS, CDR2 YYNGEE. V was clipped by 0 bases and J by 5 bases, with 13 bases between them. The CDR3 has 15 amino acids. As DNA, the CDR3 is TGTGCCAGCAGCGTAGCTGGTACGGGGAAAGATACGCAGTATTTT. Amino acid sequence: CASSVAGTGKDTQYF.

The chain is built from TRBV5-4 and TRBJ1-2; 8 bases agree with TRBD1. The CDR3 contains 13 residues. Germline V gene data show CDR1 as SGHNT and CDR2 as YYREEE (reference sequence). V trimming: 4 bases; J trimming: 3 bases; junction bases outside the gene matches: 2. The CDR3, as DNA: TGTGCCAGCAGCGGACAGGGAGACTATGGCTACACCTTC. Protein sequence: CASSGQGDYGYTF.

This clone was seen just once. CDR3 DNA: TGTGCCAGCAGTACTAGCGGGGGGGTTTTGACAGATACGCAGTATTTT. Protein sequence: CASSTSGGVLTDTQYF. This chain links TRBV9 with TRBJ2-3, with 13 bases that match TRBD2. This CDR3 region has 16 residues. J lost 3 bases, V lost 5 bases, and 6 bases had no gene match. Per the germline V gene, CDR1 is SGDLS and CDR2 is YYNGEE.